One and the same sample provided the 25 T cell receptor beta chains below, sequenced in a study of blood T cells in healthy people across ages. A second PCR of 7 to 11 cycles used a sample-barcoded 5' primer and a J-beta primer mix. TCRdb passed the 5' RACE reads through MiXCR, listing each CDR3 protein once. The sample yields about 2 million distinct CDR3 sequences, roughly 49% seen once. The material sequenced was blood. The receptors derive from a woman between 40 and 55 years old in good health.

In its sample, this clonotype was seen once. The chain uses TRBV6-2 or TRBV6-3 and TRBJ2-3; 12 positions agree with TRBD2. CDR1 is MNHEY, CDR2 SVGEGT, per germline. J gave up 8 bases and V 5 bases, and 8 bases lay outside the gene matches. The CDR3 has 15 amino acids. CDR3 in amino acids: CASSLLAGGQSTQYF. The CDR3 DNA reads TGTGCCAGCAGTCTTCTAGCGGGGGGGCAGAGTACGCAGTATTTT.

This clonotype came up a few times. The rearrangement uses TRBV7-2 and TRBJ2-3; D gene uncertain. V gave up 2 bases and J gave up 0 bases, with 18 bases separating them. Germline CDR1 reads SGHTA; CDR2 reads FQGNSA. This CDR3 region has 18 residues. CDR3 sequence reads: CASSLNREVVSSTDTQYF. In nucleotides, the CDR3 is TGTGCCAGCAGCTTAAACCGAGAGGTGGTATCTAGCACAGATACGCAGTATTTT.

The V and J genes are TRBV5-1 and TRBJ2-5, with TRBD1 matching over 7 bases. The CDR3 is made up of 15 amino acids. CDR1 and CDR2 (germline): SGHRS, YFSETQ. The ends lost 4 bases at V and 3 bases at J; junction bases unmatched: 9. CDR3: CASSHSRGREETQYF. Here the CDR3 DNA reads TGCGCCAGCAGCCACTCGAGGGGGCGAGAAGAGACCCAGTACTTC.

This clonotype was detected a few times. The genes are TRBV5-6 and TRBJ2-7, with D maybe TRBD2 (5 bases). The CDR3 length is 14 residues. Trimming stripped 1 base from V and 3 bases from J, with 11 bases between. Germline CDR1 reads SGHDT; CDR2 reads YYEEEE. The DNA for the CDR3 is TGTGCCAGCAGCTTGTCGAGAGGGATCTACGAGCAGTACTTC. Translating gives CASSLSRGIYEQYF. Together with reference TRBV5-6 and TRBJ2-7, the CDR3 gives the full variable domain: DAGVTQSPTHLIKTRGQQVTLRCSPKSGHDTVSWYQQALGQGPQFIFQYYEEEERQRGNFPDRFSGHQFPNYSSELNVNALLLGDSALYLCASSLSRGIYEQYFGPGTRLTVT.

The chain has TRBV20-1 and TRBJ2-1; a possible D gene is TRBD2 (5 bases). Germline V gives CDR1 DFQATT, CDR2 SNEGSKA (reference sequence). The CDR3 covers 13 residues. Between the trimmed V and J ends, which lost 2 bases and 15 bases, there was a span of 20 bases. The CDR3 region is CSARSPDGVAPFF. CDR3 sequence (DNA): TGCAGTGCTAGATCCCCCGACGGGGTGGCTCCGTTCTTC.

The chain uses TRBV3-1 and TRBJ2-3; TRBD1 agrees at 10 bases. The CDR3 has 18 residues. The V gene end was trimmed by 4 bases and the J gene end by 4 bases; junction bases not matched to a gene: 14. Germline CDR1 LGHDT, CDR2 YNNKEL (reference sequence). The chain's CDR3 is CASSPRLGTGVRSDTQYF. The DNA for the CDR3 is TGTGCCAGCAGCCCCCGCCTCGGGACAGGGGTGCGATCAGATACGCAGTATTTT.

This clonotype came up a few times. The chain couples TRBV7-2 to TRBJ1-4; the match to TRBD1 covers 7 bases. Germline CDR1 SGHTA, CDR2 FQGNSA. Trimming removed 2 bases from V and 6 bases from J; junction bases left unmatched: 9. This CDR3 spans 16 amino acids. The CDR3 here is CASSLPRTGAYEKLFF. The CDR3 nucleotides read TGTGCCAGCAGCTTACCTCGGACAGGCGCCTATGAAAAACTGTTTTTT.

The chain recombines TRBV12-3 or TRBV12-4 with TRBJ1-2, with unresolved D. The CDR3 spans 17 residues. V shed 6 bases and J shed 3 bases, with 23 bases lying between them. This chain's CDR3 is CASRDSGFALTDYGYTF. DNA of the CDR3: TGTGCCAGCAGGGATTCCGGGTTCGCTTTAACGGACTATGGCTACACCTTC.

This sequence joins TRBV12-3 or TRBV12-4 and TRBJ1-6, with 10 nucleotides matching TRBD1. V shed 5 bases and J 6 bases; nucleotides not matched to a gene: 10. There are 17 residues in the CDR3. The DNA of the CDR3 is TGTGCCAGCAGTACCCGGGACAGGGGTAGAAGTAATTCACCCCTCCACTTT. It codes for CASSTRDRGRSNSPLHF.

This chain connects TRBV3-1 to TRBJ2-7; 8 bases are shared with TRBD1. There are 14 residues in the CDR3. J gave up 5 bases and V 4 bases, and 7 bases lay outside the gene matches. Per germline, CDR1 LGHDT and CDR2 YNNKEL (reference sequence). Here the CDR3 reads CASSLRTGTHEQYF. CDR3 DNA: TGTGCCAGCAGCCTAAGGACAGGGACCCACGAGCAGTACTTC.

J is TRBJ1-1 and V is TRBV7-3; no firm D call. This CDR3 region has 14 residues. Germline loops: CDR1 SGHTA, CDR2 FQGTGA. Trimming removed 2 bases at V and 6 bases at J, with 13 bases between. This chain's CDR3 is CASSLGLGISEAFF. CDR3 nucleotides: TGTGCCAGCAGCTTAGGTTTGGGGATTTCTGAAGCTTTCTTT.

J is TRBJ2-7 and V is TRBV7-2; maybe TRBD2 (6 bases). The germline gives CDR1 SGHTA, CDR2 FQGNSA. The CDR3 is made up of 15 amino acids. With 3 bases removed from V and 1 base from J, the gap between germline ends came to 13 bases. CDR3 DNA sequence: TGTGCCAGCAGCTTGAACCGGGACTGGTCCTACGAGCAGTACTTC. This encodes CASSLNRDWSYEQYF.

This clonotype occurred many times. This chain links TRBV5-5 with TRBJ2-7; 7 bases are shared with TRBD1. The V and J ends lost 4 bases and 3 bases, in that order; junction bases with no gene match: 4. Germline CDR1 SGHKS, CDR2 YYEKEE (reference sequence). This CDR3 has 13 amino acids. In DNA form, the CDR3 reads TGTGCCAGCAGCCAAGGACAGGTCTACGAGCAGTACTTC. This codes for CASSQGQVYEQYF.

The chain is built from TRBV6-1 and TRBJ2-1; TRBD2 aligns across 7 bases. The CDR3 is 15 amino acids. V gave up 5 bases and J gave up 6 bases; unmatched junction bases: 10. Germline V gene lookup returns CDR1 MNHNS and CDR2 SASEGT. In nucleotides, the CDR3 is TGTGCCAGCAGTCCACGGACTAGTACTCGCAATGAGCAGTTCTTC. This gives the protein CASSPRTSTRNEQFF.

V and J are TRBV4-2 and TRBJ2-5, with 9 bases lining up with TRBD2. This CDR3 is 16 amino acids long. Germline trimming cut 4 bases from V and 11 bases from J; bases unmatched to any gene: 17. Per the germline V gene, CDR1 is LGHNA and CDR2 is YNFKEQ. This chain's CDR3 is CASSPSSGVSYNEQYF. The CDR3 DNA reads TGTGCCAGCAGCCCGTCTAGCGGGGTCTCCTACAATGAGCAGTACTTC.

The gene calls are TRBV29-1 and TRBJ2-1; no clear D. The CDR3 has 12 residues. With 4 bases removed from V and 6 bases from J, the gap between germline ends came to 10 bases. CDR1 is SQVTM, CDR2 ANQGSEA, per germline. The CDR3 DNA reads TGCAGCGTTGTCCCCGAGATCAATGAGCAGTTCTTC. Translated: CSVVPEINEQFF.

The V call is TRBV4-3, the J call TRBJ2-3, with TRBD2 identical over 8 bases. V was clipped by 3 bases and J by 1 base; unmatched bases: 9. Germline V gives CDR1 LGHNA, CDR2 YSLEER. The CDR3 covers 17 residues. The CDR3 here is CASSHRIAGYRTDTQYF. The DNA of the CDR3 is TGCGCCAGCAGCCACCGTATAGCGGGGTACCGCACAGATACGCAGTATTTT.

V and J are TRBV9 and TRBJ2-1; 8 nucleotides line up with TRBD1. CDR3 size: 13 residues. J was trimmed by 8 bases and V by 4 bases; bases with no gene match: 5. Germline CDR1 SGDLS, CDR2 YYNGEE. CDR3 nucleotides: TGTGCCAGCAGCCCCAGGGGGCGAGATGAGCAGTTCTTC. Amino acids: CASSPRGRDEQFF.

This clonotype has only a few counts. J is TRBJ2-1 and V is TRBV20-1; 8 positions agree with TRBD1. Unmatched junction bases numbered 11, after V lost 7 bases and J lost 6 bases. The CDR3 has 14 residues. The germline V gene has CDR1 DFQATT and CDR2 SNEGSKA (reference sequence). The CDR3 nucleotides are TGCAGTGGAGAACGGACAGGGAGTACCAATGAGCAGTTCTTC. This translates into CSGERTGSTNEQFF.

The V gene is TRBV28, the J gene TRBJ1-5; possible D gene TRBD1, 6 bases. CDR1 MDHEN and CDR2 SYDVKM come from the germline V gene. The CDR3 spans 17 residues. V was clipped by 5 bases and J by 3 bases, with 20 bases between them. Here the CDR3 DNA reads TGTGCCAGCAGTCTAGGTGGGGCGGGACACCCCAATCAGCCCCAGCATTTT. It encodes CASSLGGAGHPNQPQHF.

The chain has TRBV7-9 and TRBJ2-2; D unclear. Trimming removed 7 bases from V and 9 bases from J, with 15 bases in between. The germline CDR1 and CDR2 sequences are SEHNR and FQNEAQ (reference sequence). The CDR3 spans 13 residues. In nucleotides, the CDR3 is TGTGCCAGCACCCGCTCGAATTACAGGGAGCTGTTTTTT. Its translation: CASTRSNYRELFF. The complete variable domain, with remaining parts taken from reference TRBV7-9 and TRBJ2-2, reads DTGVSQNPRHKITKRGQNVTFRCDPISEHNRLYWYRQTLGQGPEFLTYFQNEAQLEKSRLLSDRFSAERPKGSFSTLEIQRTEQGDSAMYLCASTRSNYRELFFGEGSRLTVL.

CDR3 DNA: TGTGCCAGCAGTGCCGTTGATTCCTACGAGCAGTACTTC. Residues: CASSAVDSYEQYF. The chain recombines TRBV25-1 with TRBJ2-7; D ambiguous. V was shortened by 4 bases and J by 1 base, with 8 bases between the two germline ends. The V gene's germline CDR1 is MGHDK and CDR2 SYGVNS. The CDR3 consists of 13 residues.

The table lists this clonotype with a few counts. The V and J genes are TRBV18 and TRBJ2-1; no clear D gene. CDR3 size: 13 residues. The V gene lost 3 bases and the J gene lost 13 bases, with 16 bases spanning the gap. Germline values: CDR1 KGHSH, CDR2 LQKENI. The CDR3: CASSPGYQETQFF. CDR3 DNA sequence: TGTGCCAGCTCACCGGGGTACCAAGAGACCCAGTTCTTC. The entire variable domain, with the rest obtained from reference TRBV18 and TRBJ2-1, is as follows: NAGVMQNPRHLVRRRGQEARLRCSPMKGHSHVYWYRQLPEEGLKFMVYLQKENIIDESGMPKERFSAEFPKEGPSILRIQQVVRGDSAAYFCASSPGYQETQFFGPGTRLTVL.

This clonotype was counted between two and nine times. V gene TRBV10-3 combines with J gene TRBJ1-2; TRBD1 agrees at 7 bases. The CDR3 covers 14 residues. J gave up 5 bases and V 2 bases, and 5 bases lay outside the gene matches. The germline V gene encodes CDR1 ENHRY and CDR2 SYGVKD. CDR3 loop: CAISENRGAYGYTF. The CDR3 DNA sequence: TGTGCCATCAGTGAGAACAGGGGCGCATATGGCTACACCTTC.

This clonotype occurred a few times. The rearrangement joins TRBV5-1 to TRBJ2-3; 10 bases align to TRBD1. Trimming at V came to 6 bases and at J to 4 bases, leaving 8 bases not matched to a gene. CDR3 size: 15 residues. CDR1 is SGHRS, CDR2 YFSETQ, per germline. Here the CDR3 reads CASISGTGVADTQYF. The CDR3 DNA follows: TGCGCCAGCATCTCCGGGACAGGGGTTGCAGATACGCAGTATTTT.